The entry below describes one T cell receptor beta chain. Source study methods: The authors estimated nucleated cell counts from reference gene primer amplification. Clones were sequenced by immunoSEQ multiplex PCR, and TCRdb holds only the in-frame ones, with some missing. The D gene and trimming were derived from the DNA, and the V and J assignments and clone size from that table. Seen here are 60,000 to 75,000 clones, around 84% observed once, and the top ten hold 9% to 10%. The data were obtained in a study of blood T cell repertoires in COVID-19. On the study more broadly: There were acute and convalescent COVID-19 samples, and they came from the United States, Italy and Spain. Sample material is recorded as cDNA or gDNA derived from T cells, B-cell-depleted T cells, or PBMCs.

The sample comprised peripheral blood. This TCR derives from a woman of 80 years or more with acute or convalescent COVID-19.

The CDR3: CASRRGGWNTEAFF. The CDR3, as DNA: TGTGCCAGCAGGAGAGGGGGCTGGAACACTGAAGCTTTCTTT. The chain combines TRBV27 with TRBJ1-1, with 7 bases identical to TRBD1. The CDR3 consists of 14 residues. CDR1 and CDR2 from the germline V gene are MNHEY and SMNVEV (reference sequence). After removal of 6 bases from V and 1 base from J, the junction contained 5 bases not matched to a gene.